This TCR beta chain was recovered during a study of blood T cell repertoires in COVID-19. Whole-study context: COVID-19 samples collected from the United States, Italy and Spain covered acute and convalescent phases.

The CDR3 has 15 residues. Germline V gene data show CDR1 as SGHRS and CDR2 as YFSETQ. Trimming took 4 bases from V and 0 from J, leaving 14 bases between them. Per the original data handling: Quantification of nucleated cells was approximated via reference gene primer amplification. Data came from immunoSEQ multiplex PCR; TCRdb stores just in-frame clones and leaves some out. D and trimming come from the DNA, and the V and J calls and clone size come from that table. The sample holds 55,000 to 80,000 clones, about four fifths seen once. Material for sequencing was peripheral blood. The clonotype originates from a man aged 50-60 years with active COVID-19. This chain uses TRBV5-1 with TRBJ2-7; D is undetermined. The CDR3 DNA is TGCGCCAGCAGCGTCCTGGTAGGAGCCTCCTACGAGCAGTACTTC. As protein: CASSVLVGASYEQYF.